This entry describes one TCR beta chain. The junction had 13 bases not matched to a gene; V was cut back by 8 bases and J by 3 bases. The CDR3 sequence is 16 residues long. In germline, CDR1 is ENHRY, CDR2 SYGVKD. This sample is drawn from a study of cytomegalovirus exposure and HLA in healthy donors. Only in-frame clones appear in the TCRdb table, and some are missing; sequencing was by immunoSEQ multiplex PCR. There are around 260,000 clones in the sample; less than 95% occur only once, and approximately 3.1% lies in the top ten. Among the approximately 130 subjects of the validation cohort, separate from the approximately 670-subject first cohort, were the donors.

The chain couples TRBV10-3 to TRBJ1-2; 9 nucleotides match TRBD1. The TCR sequence derives from a woman in her 30s in good health and CMV-seronegative. Sequencing was carried out using PBMCs. CDR3 DNA: TGTGCCATCGGTACCAGGGGGGACAGGGCTCACTATGGCTACACCTTC. It specifies CAIGTRGDRAHYGYTF.